The 22 T cell receptor beta chains presented below share a single source sample, sequenced in a study of OX40 agonist ivuxolimab in advanced cancers. Sequenced by immunoSEQ multiplex PCR; TCRdb stores in-frame clones only, minus some. The repertoire has under 85,000 clones, 65% to 90% of them found once; the top ten carry approximately 3.1%. Sequenced here: CD4+ or CD8+ T cells sorted from blood, sampled in a trial of the OX40 agonist ivuxolimab. All receptors derive from an adult with an advanced solid tumor such as melanoma, head and neck, liver or kidney cancer.

The chain combines TRBV27 with TRBJ1-2; 9 bases are shared with TRBD1. Unmatched junction bases numbered 9, after V lost 5 bases and J lost 8 bases. The CDR3 spans 14 residues. Germline CDR1 reads MNHEY; CDR2 reads SMNVEV (reference sequence). CDR3 DNA: TGTGCCAGCAGTCTGGGACAGGGACTTTGGGGCTACACCTTC. Its translation is CASSLGQGLWGYTF.

The chain links TRBV4-3 to TRBJ2-1; 7 bases are shared with TRBD2. The junction had 2 bases not matched to a gene; V was cut back by 3 bases and J by 0 bases. CDR3 size: 15 residues. Germline V lookup: CDR1 LGHNA, CDR2 YSLEER. In DNA form, the CDR3 reads TGCGCCAGCAGCCATGGCGGGAGCTCCTACAATGAGCAGTTCTTC. Amino acid sequence: CASSHGGSSYNEQFF.

This clone is a singleton in its sample. The V gene is TRBV5-6, the J gene TRBJ1-5, with 9 bases that match TRBD1. V shed 4 bases and J 5 bases; nucleotides not matched to a gene: 7. The CDR3 covers 15 residues. Per germline, CDR1 SGHDT and CDR2 YYEEEE. CDR3 DNA: TGTGCCAGCAGCGTAACAGGGGGCCTGTATCAGCCCCAGCATTTT. Translation: CASSVTGGLYQPQHF.

V gene TRBV5-1 combines with J gene TRBJ1-6; D gene unclear. V lost 5 bases and J 10 bases, leaving 4 bases between the germline ends. Germline CDR1 and CDR2: SGHRS and YFSETQ. This CDR3 spans 10 amino acids. CDR3 DNA: TGCGCCAGCAGAGAGTCACCCCTCCACTTT. Its protein is CASRESPLHF.

This chain joins TRBV15 and TRBJ1-3; D is unclear. This CDR3 contains 13 residues. Trimming removed 1 base at V and 3 bases at J, with 4 bases between. Germline CDR1 LNHNV, CDR2 YYDKDF (reference sequence). The CDR3 DNA is TGTGCCACCAGCAGAGGCAGTGGAAACACCATATATTTT. Its translation: CATSRGSGNTIYF.

The genes are TRBV6-5 and TRBJ2-3, with 7 positions matching TRBD2. J gave up 6 bases and V 5 bases, and 2 bases lay outside the gene matches. CDR1 is MNHEY and CDR2 is SVGAGI in the germline V gene. This CDR3 is built from 12 residues. CDR3 in amino acids: CASSRSGDTQYF. CDR3 coding DNA: TGTGCCAGCAGTCGTAGCGGGGATACGCAGTATTTT.

The J gene is TRBJ2-5, the V gene TRBV7-8, with 8 bases matching TRBD2. The J call may be faulty, since TRBJ2-7 better matches the DNA end. The germline V gene has CDR1 SGHVS and CDR2 FQNEAQ. The CDR3 spans 16 residues. The CDR3 reads CASSLGVGGRSNEQYF. The CDR3 DNA is TGTGCCAGCAGCTTAGGGGTCGGCGGGAGGTCAAACGAGCAGTACTTC.

This chain uses TRBV11-1 with TRBJ2-7, with a tentative D call TRBD2 (5 bases). Germline CDR1 reads SGHAT; CDR2 reads FQDESV (reference sequence). The CDR3 has 12 amino acids. V was shortened by 1 base and J by 9 bases, with 10 bases between the two germline ends. In DNA, the CDR3 is TGTGCCAGCAGCTTAGGGGCCGGAGGGCAGTACTTC. Residues: CASSLGAGGQYF.

This sequence joins TRBV7-2 and TRBJ1-3; TRBD1 is a possible D gene (5 bases). The ends were cut back, 1 base at V and 7 bases at J, with 14 bases in the middle. The V gene's germline CDR1 is SGHTA and CDR2 FQGNSA. This CDR3 spans 15 amino acids. The CDR3: CASSLVAGKLNTIYF. DNA of the CDR3: TGTGCCAGCAGCTTAGTGGCAGGGAAATTGAACACCATATATTTT.

This chain uses TRBV6-5 with TRBJ1-2, with a tentative D call TRBD1 (6 bases). Per the germline V gene, CDR1 is MNHEY and CDR2 is SVGAGI. Trimming shortened V by 6 bases and J by 8 bases, and 16 bases separated the two germline ends. The CDR3 length is 13 residues. CDR3 sequence (DNA): TGTGCCAGCAGAAACTGGGGTCAGGGGGGCTACACCTTC. This translates into CASRNWGQGGYTF.

This clone turned up a few times. This rearrangement joins TRBV4-3 to TRBJ1-1; 7 nucleotides match TRBD1. The V segment lost 9 bases and the J segment 7 bases; nucleotides outside the gene matches: 14. Germline CDR1 is LGHNA and CDR2 is YSLEER. The CDR3 loop spans 14 amino acids. The CDR3 coding sequence is TGCGCCAGTCGACAGGGCCTGGCGGTGGGTGAAGCTTTCTTT. It translates to CASRQGLAVGEAFF.

The chain joins TRBV28 to TRBJ2-3; TRBD2 aligns across 10 bases. Germline CDR1 and CDR2: MDHEN and SYDVKM. The J segment lost 2 bases and the V segment lost 9 bases, leaving 11 bases of the junction unmatched. CDR3 size: 16 residues. The DNA of the CDR3 is TGTGCCAGTCGTACCCTAGCGGGAGTAAACACAGATACGCAGTATTTT. Translating it yields CASRTLAGVNTDTQYF.

In nucleotides, the CDR3 is TGTGCCAGTAGTCCCTTGGGACTAGCGGGGGGAAACACCGGGGAGCTGTTTTTT. The encoded protein is CASSPLGLAGGNTGELFF. The J gene is TRBJ2-2, the V gene TRBV19; 15 bases map to TRBD2. The germline CDR1 and CDR2 sequences are LNHDA and SQIVND (reference sequence). The CDR3 is 18 amino acids. V shed 5 bases, J shed 2 bases, and the junction held 6 bases outside the gene matches.

The chain uses TRBV7-3 and TRBJ2-1; D is uncertain. Germline values: CDR1 SGHTA, CDR2 FQGTGA. Deletions cut 2 bases from V and 6 bases from J, with 14 bases between. The CDR3 spans 15 residues. The CDR3, as DNA: TGTGCCAGCAGCTTAGGCAGCAGGATTATCAATGAGCAGTTCTTC. Translating gives CASSLGSRIINEQFF.

The chain is built from TRBV21-1 and TRBJ2-7; TRBD2, as called in the table, went unchecked against the DNA. TRBV21-1 is a documented pseudogene. This CDR3 is 15 amino acids long. CDR3 amino acids: CASSKGLAGKNEQYF. The CDR3 region has the DNA TGTGCCAGCAGCAAAGGACTAGCGGGGAAAAACGAGCAGTACTTC.

This clone was observed once. The chain carries TRBV6-5 and TRBJ2-5, with D perhaps matching TRBD2 (6 bases). Trimming left V 6 bases short and J 3 bases short, with 14 bases between. The CDR3 is 14 residues long. The germline gives CDR1 MNHEY, CDR2 SVGAGI. The CDR3 loop reads CASSTRAGKETQYF. The CDR3 DNA reads TGTGCCAGCAGCACAAGGGCGGGGAAAGAGACCCAGTACTTC.

This clone was recorded a few times. The chain joins TRBV7-9 to TRBJ2-7; no firm D call. Germline values: CDR1 SEHNR, CDR2 FQNEAQ (reference sequence). CDR3 size: 14 residues. The V end lost 1 base, the J end lost 2 bases, and 9 bases lay between the germline ends. The CDR3 sequence is CASSLGAPPYEQYF. The CDR3 nucleotides are TGTGCCAGCAGCTTAGGAGCGCCCCCCTACGAGCAGTACTTC.

V is TRBV7-9 and J is TRBJ1-5; no definite D call. CDR1 is SEHNR, CDR2 FQNEAQ, per germline (reference sequence). The CDR3 totals 14 residues. Trimming stripped 5 bases from V and 6 bases from J, with 14 bases between. Written as DNA, the CDR3 is TGTGCCAGCAGCCCAACAATTGAAGGTCAGCCCCAGCATTTT. As protein: CASSPTIEGQPQHF.

CDR3 region: CASRSGETQYF. The CDR3 DNA sequence: TGTGCCAGCAGATCCGGAGAGACCCAGTACTTC. The V and J genes are TRBV6-6 and TRBJ2-5; unclear D gene. This CDR3 is built from 11 residues. V lost 6 bases and J lost 4, with 6 bases in between. CDR1 MNHNY and CDR2 SVGAGI come from the germline V gene (reference sequence).

V gene TRBV19 combines with J gene TRBJ1-1; 7 positions match TRBD1. The V segment lost 3 bases and the J segment 0 bases; nucleotides outside the gene matches: 10. From germline, CDR1 is LNHDA and CDR2 SQIVND (reference sequence). The CDR3 is made up of 17 amino acids. CDR3 in amino acids: CASSMRDRNLLNTEAFF. CDR3 sequence (DNA): TGTGCCAGTAGTATGCGGGACAGAAATCTCCTGAACACTGAAGCTTTCTTT.

The chain is built from TRBV20-1 and TRBJ1-4; D ambiguous. Per germline, CDR1 DFQATT and CDR2 SNEGSKA (reference sequence). V was cut by 3 bases and J by 7 bases, with 6 bases left in between. The CDR3 has 11 amino acids. The CDR3 reads CSASGSEKLFF. In nucleotides, the CDR3 is TGCAGTGCTAGCGGTTCTGAAAAACTGTTTTTT.

Written as DNA, the CDR3 is TGTGCCAGCTCACCAACAGGGGGCCCTCTGAACTATGGCTACACCTTC. Encoded protein: CASSPTGGPLNYGYTF. The rearrangement joins TRBV18 to TRBJ1-2, with 9 bases identical to TRBD1. The CDR3 totals 16 residues. V dropped 2 bases and J dropped 2; count of bases not matched to a gene: 6. CDR1 is KGHSH and CDR2 is LQKENI in the germline V gene.